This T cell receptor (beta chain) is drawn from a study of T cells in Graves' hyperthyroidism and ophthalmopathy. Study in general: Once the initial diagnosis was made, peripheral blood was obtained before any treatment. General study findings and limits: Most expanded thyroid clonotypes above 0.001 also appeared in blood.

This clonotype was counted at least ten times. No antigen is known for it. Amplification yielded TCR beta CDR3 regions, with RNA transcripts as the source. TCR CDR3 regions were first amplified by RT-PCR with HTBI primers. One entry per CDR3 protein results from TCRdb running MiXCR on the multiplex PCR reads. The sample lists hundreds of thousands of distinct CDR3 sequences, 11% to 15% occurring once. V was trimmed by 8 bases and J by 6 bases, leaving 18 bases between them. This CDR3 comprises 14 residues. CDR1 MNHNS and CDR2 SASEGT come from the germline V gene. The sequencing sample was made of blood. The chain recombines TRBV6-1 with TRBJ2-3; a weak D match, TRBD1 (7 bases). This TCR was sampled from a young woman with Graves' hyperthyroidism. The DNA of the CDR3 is TGTGCCAGCGGCAAGGGCAGGGGGGCGGATACGCAGTATTTT. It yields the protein CASGKGRGADTQYF.